Each of the 24 T cell receptor beta chains below was sequenced from the same sample in a study of shared clonotypes between healthy human individuals. Generated by immunoSEQ multiplex PCR, the TCRdb table keeps only in-frame clones and is missing some. This table has fewer than 1.6 million clones, less than 99% appearing once. The sample was naive CD4+ T cells sorted from blood. The subset here: CD45RA+ positively selected. The receptors come from a man aged 30-40 years in good health.

V and J are TRBV7-8 and TRBJ2-7, with no clear D. This CDR3 contains 14 residues. Per germline, CDR1 SGHVS and CDR2 FQNEAQ. V lost 5 bases, J lost 3 bases, and 14 bases lay in between. CDR3 DNA: TGTGCCAGCAGCCCCGCCCCCAGATTCTACGAGCAGTACTTC. Its protein product is CASSPAPRFYEQYF. Filled out from reference TRBV7-8 and TRBJ2-7, the complete variable domain reads GAGVSQSPRYKVAKRGQDVALRCDPISGHVSLFWYQQALGQGPEFLTYFQNEAQLDKSGLPSDRFFAERPEGSVSTLKIQRTQQEDSAVYLCASSPAPRFYEQYFGPGTRLTVT.

The chain employs TRBV5-1 and TRBJ2-1; 15 bases match TRBD2. In germline, CDR1 is SGHRS, CDR2 YFSETQ. Germline trimming cut 0 bases from V and 5 bases from J; bases unmatched to any gene: 6. There are 18 residues in the CDR3. The CDR3 DNA sequence: TGCGCCAGCAGCTTGGCCGTGGGACTAGCGGGAGGACACAATGAGCAGTTCTTC. Its translation is CASSLAVGLAGGHNEQFF.

This chain links TRBV27 with TRBJ2-2; TRBD2 aligns across 10 bases. The CDR3 is 15 amino acids. After removal of 3 bases from V and 7 bases from J, the junction contained 5 bases not matched to a gene. CDR1 and CDR2 (germline): MNHEY, SMNVEV (reference sequence). The CDR3 reads CASSLLAGDIGELFF. For the CDR3, the DNA is TGTGCCAGCAGTTTGCTAGCGGGAGACATCGGGGAGCTGTTTTTT.

The genes are TRBV7-8 and TRBJ1-1; the D is unclear. This CDR3 has 16 amino acids. V gave up 5 bases and J gave up 3 bases, with 19 bases separating them. Per the germline V gene, CDR1 is SGHVS and CDR2 is FQNEAQ. Written as DNA, the CDR3 is TGTGCCAGCAGCCATAATTCTGGGGTTATGGACACTGAAGCTTTCTTT. Translating it yields CASSHNSGVMDTEAFF.

V usage is TRBV28 and J usage is TRBJ2-2; D perhaps matches TRBD2 (6 bases). V was shortened by 8 bases and J by 7 bases, with 14 bases between the two germline ends. The CDR3 is 13 amino acids. Germline CDR1 reads MDHEN; CDR2 reads SYDVKM. The CDR3 region is CASCQVGSGELFF. CDR3 coding DNA: TGTGCCAGCTGTCAAGTCGGGAGCGGGGAGCTGTTTTTT.

V usage is TRBV4-1 and J usage is TRBJ1-2; 8 bases are shared with TRBD1. Germline V gene lookup returns CDR1 MGHRA and CDR2 YSYEKL. The CDR3 length is 19 residues. With 4 bases clipped from V and 4 bases from J, the junction kept 20 bases outside the gene matches. The CDR3 region is CASSRIFPAGQGVGYGYTF. In nucleotides, the CDR3 is TGCGCCAGCAGCCGAATATTCCCCGCCGGACAGGGTGTAGGCTATGGCTACACCTTC.

A note on this clone: An end of the junction differs from the germline gene, which may be a read error. This chain joins TRBV18 and TRBJ2-1, with no clear D. The CDR3 runs 13 residues. The germline V gene has CDR1 KGHSH and CDR2 LQKENI. In DNA form, the CDR3 reads TGTGCCAGCTCACCCGAGTCCCGTTCATTTTCGCTCTTC. Amino acids: CASSPESRSFSLF.

The chain combines TRBV29-1 with TRBJ2-1; perhaps TRBD2 as D (5 bases). From germline, CDR1 is SQVTM and CDR2 ANQGSEA. This CDR3 contains 15 residues. V was shortened by 1 base and J by 4 bases, with 14 bases between the two germline ends. The DNA of the CDR3 is TGCAGCGTTGAAGGTGGGGAGATCCTGTACAATGAGCAGTTCTTC. As protein: CSVEGGEILYNEQFF.

This chain joins TRBV14 and TRBJ1-4; D is possibly TRBD1 (5 bases). Deletions cut 0 bases from V and 5 bases from J, with 22 bases between. The CDR3 runs to 19 residues. From germline, CDR1 is SGHDN and CDR2 FVKESK. CDR3 region: CASSQDLPPKGLENEKLFF. CDR3 coding DNA: TGTGCCAGCAGCCAAGATCTTCCCCCCAAGGGGTTAGAAAATGAAAAACTGTTTTTT.

This rearrangement joins TRBV7-8 to TRBJ2-1, with D perhaps given as TRBD1 or TRBD2 (6 bases each). This CDR3 has 16 amino acids. CDR1 and CDR2 (germline): SGHVS, FQNEAQ. Trimming cost V 0 bases and J 11 bases, with 20 bases left between them. CDR3 region: CASSLALGGGGSQQFF. DNA of the CDR3: TGTGCCAGCAGCTTAGCGCTGGGGGGCGGAGGCTCGCAGCAGTTCTTC.

The chain uses TRBV2 and TRBJ1-2; D remains ambiguous. Trimming cost V 4 bases and J 4 bases, with 13 bases left between them. The CDR3 spans 14 residues. Germline lookup yields CDR1 SNHLY and CDR2 FYNNEI. CDR3 bases: TGTGCCAGCAGTGCAAGTGGCCAGCTCTATGGCTACACCTTC. Protein sequence: CASSASGQLYGYTF.

CDR3 in amino acids: CASSQVGTVYNEQFF. CDR3 nucleotides: TGCGCCAGCAGCCAAGTTGGGACAGTCTACAATGAGCAGTTCTTC. The chain employs TRBV4-3 and TRBJ2-1; TRBD1 aligns across 7 bases. The CDR3 is made up of 15 amino acids. Germline V gene lookup returns CDR1 LGHNA and CDR2 YSLEER. J gave up 3 bases and V 1 base, and 3 bases lay outside the gene matches.

This chain joins TRBV19 and TRBJ2-1; 14 nucleotides align to TRBD2. The CDR3 is 15 amino acids. Germline lookup yields CDR1 LNHDA and CDR2 SQIVND (reference sequence). The junction had 7 bases not matched to a gene; V was cut back by 6 bases and J by 9 bases. DNA of the CDR3: TGTGCCAGTAGCCAGACTAGCGGGAGGGCCGGTGAGCAGTTCTTC. This encodes CASSQTSGRAGEQFF.

Worth noting for this clone: Other nucleotide sequences from this sample produce the same CDR3. The chain couples TRBV4-3 to TRBJ2-7; perhaps D is TRBD1 or TRBD2 (5 bases each). The CDR3 consists of 15 residues. Germline CDR1 LGHNA, CDR2 YSLEER. With 3 bases removed from V and 0 bases from J, the gap between germline ends came to 12 bases. The DNA for the CDR3 is TGCGCCAGCAGCCAGGGGACGGCCAGCTCCTACGAGCAGTACTTC. Protein sequence: CASSQGTASSYEQYF.

The chain recombines TRBV28 with TRBJ2-2, with D tentatively TRBD2 (5 bases). V lost 6 bases and J lost 6, with 5 bases in between. Germline lookup yields CDR1 MDHEN and CDR2 SYDVKM. The CDR3 loop spans 11 amino acids. CDR3 sequence reads: CASRLAGELFF. The CDR3 region has the DNA TGTGCCAGCAGACTAGCCGGGGAGCTGTTTTTT.

The CDR3 nucleotides read TGTGCCAGCAGTGCAAATAGGGCCAATGAGCAGTTCTTC. Protein sequence: CASSANRANEQFF. The gene calls are TRBV2 and TRBJ2-1; D gene unclear. V lost 4 bases, J lost 6 bases, and 10 bases lay in between. Germline assignment: CDR1 SNHLY and CDR2 FYNNEI. The CDR3 has 13 residues.

This chain connects TRBV27 to TRBJ2-1, with 11 bases matching TRBD2. The CDR3 has 14 amino acids. CDR1 and CDR2 (germline): MNHEY, SMNVEV (reference sequence). The trim removed 3 bases at V and 7 bases at J, leaving 2 bases unmatched. As DNA, the CDR3 is TGTGCCAGCAGTTTGGTAGCGGGAGGGAATGAGCAGTTCTTC. This codes for CASSLVAGGNEQFF.

This clone was detected once. The rearrangement joins TRBV14 to TRBJ1-2; 8 bases match TRBD1. J lost 6 bases, V lost 4 bases, and 4 bases had no gene match. Germline loops: CDR1 SGHDN, CDR2 FVKESK. The CDR3 runs 13 residues. CDR3 sequence: CASSPQGANGYTF. Here the CDR3 DNA reads TGTGCCAGCAGCCCGCAGGGGGCCAATGGCTACACCTTC.

With regard to this clone: Additional DNA sequences in this sample encode the identical CDR3. The V gene is TRBV9, the J gene TRBJ1-3; D remains unclear. This CDR3 has 12 residues. V lost 0 bases, J lost 7 bases, and 5 bases lay in between. CDR1 and CDR2 (germline): SGDLS, YYNGEE. The CDR3 DNA reads as TGTGCCAGCAGCGTAGAAGGTAACACCATATATTTT. It encodes CASSVEGNTIYF.

The V gene is TRBV28, the J gene TRBJ1-5; D unresolved. The CDR3 is 17 amino acids. Trimming shortened V by 2 bases and J by 7 bases, and 21 bases separated the two germline ends. Germline CDR1 and CDR2: MDHEN and SYDVKM. CDR3 in DNA: TGTGCCAGCAGTTTAGATTTGAAGGGTTCATATCGGCAGCCCCAGCATTTT. Translating gives CASSLDLKGSYRQPQHF.

The DNA for the CDR3 is TGTGCCAGCAGCCCGAGAGGGGTCATCAGGGAGACCCAGTACTTC. Its protein product is CASSPRGVIRETQYF. The chain recombines TRBV7-2 with TRBJ2-5, with D possibly called TRBD1 or TRBD2 (5 bases each). Per the germline V gene, CDR1 is SGHTA and CDR2 is FQGNSA. The CDR3 runs to 15 residues. With 5 bases removed from V and 5 bases from J, the gap between germline ends came to 18 bases. The full variable domain, completed using reference TRBV7-2 and TRBJ2-5, is GAGVSQSPSNKVTEKGKDVELRCDPISGHTALYWYRQSLGQGLEFLIYFQGNSAPDKSGLPSDRFSAERTGGSVSTLTIQRTQQEDSAVYLCASSPRGVIRETQYFGPGTRLLVL.

The chain combines TRBV28 with TRBJ1-2; D is undetermined. V lost 5 bases and J lost 8, with 12 bases in between. The CDR3 is 12 amino acids. In germline, CDR1 is MDHEN, CDR2 SYDVKM. The CDR3: CASSDGENGYTF. Written as DNA, the CDR3 is TGTGCCAGCAGTGATGGGGAAAACGGCTACACCTTC.

The chain couples TRBV7-6 to TRBJ2-2; no reliable D call. The ends were cut back, 6 bases at V and 6 bases at J, with 14 bases in the middle. The CDR3 extends over 14 amino acids. CDR1 is SGHVS and CDR2 is FNYEAQ in the germline V gene. DNA for the CDR3: TGTGCCAGCAGTCAATATGAGGATTCCGGGGAGCTGTTTTTT. Protein: CASSQYEDSGELFF.

This chain joins TRBV4-3 and TRBJ2-3; 9 bases align to TRBD2. V was pared by 1 base and J by 0 bases, with 17 bases of the junction left unmatched. This CDR3 spans 21 amino acids. Germline assignment: CDR1 LGHNA and CDR2 YSLEER. The CDR3 is CASSQVRRASGTARSTDTQYF. The CDR3 region has the DNA TGCGCCAGCAGCCAAGTGAGGAGAGCTAGCGGGACTGCCCGAAGCACAGATACGCAGTATTTT.